This T cell receptor beta chain was identified during a study of cytomegalovirus exposure and HLA in healthy donors. Overall study context: HLA-typed donors were the source of around 80 million unique TCRs, which an early data release held.

CDR3 length: 15 amino acids. Trimming cost V 0 bases and J 4 bases, with 11 bases left between them. Per germline, CDR1 SGHRS and CDR2 YFSETQ. Primers included in the PCR were 60 Vbeta and 13 Jbeta primers. Assay used: immunoSEQ multiplex PCR; TCRdb lists only in-frame clones, some missing. Among some 110,000 clones listed, just under 75% were seen once. The chain carries TRBV5-1 and TRBJ1-3, with a weak D call TRBD1 (5 bases). This clonotype was sampled from a man aged 55 to 70 in good health and CMV-seropositive. The sample was PBMCs. The DNA of the CDR3 is TGCGCCAGCAGCTTGGCCCCGGACATAGGAAACACCATATATTTT. It encodes CASSLAPDIGNTIYF. Full variable domain (missing parts from reference TRBV5-1 and TRBJ1-3): KAGVTQTPRYLIKTRGQQVTLSCSPISGHRSVSWYQQTPGQGLQFLFEYFSETQRNKGNFPGRFSGRQFSNSRSEMNVSTLELGDSALYLCASSLAPDIGNTIYFGEGSWLTVV.